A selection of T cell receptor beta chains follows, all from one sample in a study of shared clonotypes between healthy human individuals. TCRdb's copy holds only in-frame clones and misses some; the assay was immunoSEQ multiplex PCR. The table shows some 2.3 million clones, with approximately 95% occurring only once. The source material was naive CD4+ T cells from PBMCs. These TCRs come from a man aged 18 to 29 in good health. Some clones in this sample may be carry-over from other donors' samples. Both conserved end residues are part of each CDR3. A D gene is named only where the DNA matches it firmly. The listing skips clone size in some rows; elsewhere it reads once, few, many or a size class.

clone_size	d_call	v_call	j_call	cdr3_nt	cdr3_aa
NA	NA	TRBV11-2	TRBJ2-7	TGTGCCAGCAGCCCCCGCGGGCCAGTTGGAGGCGAGCAGTACTTC	CASSPRGPVGGEQYF
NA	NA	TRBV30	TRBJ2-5	TGTGCCTGGAGTGTAGGTTGGCTAGCTCAAAAAGAGACCCAGTACTTC	CAWSVGWLAQKETQYF
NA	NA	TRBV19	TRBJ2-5	TGTGCCAGTAGTATGCTAGGGATGCAAGAGACCCAGTACTTC	CASSMLGMQETQYF
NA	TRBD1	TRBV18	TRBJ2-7	TGTGCCAGCTCACCACGGAATGACAGGGGGCGCGACGAGCAGTACTTC	CASSPRNDRGRDEQYF
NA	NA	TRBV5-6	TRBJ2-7	TGTGCCAGCAGCTTAGCGGGCCCCAGCCCCTACGAGCAGTACTTC	CASSLAGPSPYEQYF
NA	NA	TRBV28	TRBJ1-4	TGTGCCAGCAGGAACAGGGAGGTCATGTTTTTT	CASRNREVMFF
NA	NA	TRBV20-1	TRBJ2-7	TGCAGTACCTCATACTACGAGCAGTACTTC	CSTSYYEQYF
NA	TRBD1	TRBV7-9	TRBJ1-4	TGTGCCAGCAGCCCCGAGGGGGCAGCTAATGAAAAACTGTTTTTT	CASSPEGAANEKLFF
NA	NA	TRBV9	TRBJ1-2	TGTGCCAGCAACATTAACTATGGCTACACCTTC	CASNINYGYTF
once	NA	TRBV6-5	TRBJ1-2	TGTGCCAGCGGAACGAGGACCCCAAGGTCCTATGGCTACACCTTC	CASGTRTPRSYGYTF
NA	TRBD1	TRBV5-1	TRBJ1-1	TGCGCCAGCAGCTTGGGACAGGGAGAAACTGAAGCTTTCTTT	CASSLGQGETEAFF